This TCR beta chain was identified during a study of response to subunit inactivated influenza vaccine. The CDR3 has 15 residues. Germline values: CDR1 KGHDR, CDR2 SFDVKD. Losses at the gene ends were 2 bases for V and 2 bases for J; bases not matched to a gene: 5. TCRdb itself ran the RT-PCR reads through MiXCR, one entry per CDR3 protein. This table holds about 190,000 distinct CDR3 sequences, approximately 14% found once. This clonotype occurred a few times. Sequencing used CD8+ T cells sorted from PBMCs, obtained about 5 days after vaccination. This sequence joins TRBV24-1 and TRBJ2-7; 7 nucleotides match TRBD2. The receptor was derived from a man aged 50-60 years who received an inactivated influenza vaccine. The CDR3 DNA sequence: TGTGCCACCAGTGATTCGGCTAGCGGAACCTACGAGCAGTACTTC. This sequence encodes CATSDSASGTYEQYF.